These 31 T cell receptor beta chains came from one sample sequenced in a study of cytomegalovirus exposure and HLA in healthy donors listed by TCRdb under 2017. The library was made by the immunoSEQ multiplex PCR assay. For the multiplex PCR, a mixture combining 60 forward primers for TCR Vbeta segments and 13 reverse primers for TCR Jbeta segments was used. TCRdb's version of the immuneACCESS table is confined to in-frame rearrangements and falls short of the full clone set. An unresolved V gene accounts for under half of the shortfall where checked; the remainder is of unknown origin. The table for this sample lists 180,000 or so clones; about 80% of them were counted only once. The top ten clonotypes cover over 11% of the sample. The specimen sequenced was PBMCs. These TCRs come from a man in his fifties in good health and CMV-seropositive.

The genes are TRBV7-9 and TRBJ2-7; 7 bases are shared with TRBD1. The CDR3 consists of 14 residues. Per the germline V gene, CDR1 is SEHNR and CDR2 is FQNEAQ (reference sequence). J gave up 0 bases and V 4 bases, and 3 bases lay outside the gene matches. The DNA for the CDR3 is TGTGCCAGCAGCTCGGGACAGAGCTCCTACGAGCAGTACTTC. It specifies CASSSGQSSYEQYF.

The table lists this clone with a count of one. The chain is built from TRBV7-6 and TRBJ1-1; 7 bases align to TRBD1. CDR1 is SGHVS, CDR2 FNYEAQ, per germline. This CDR3 contains 14 residues. V was clipped by 1 base and J by 1 base; unmatched bases: 0. The CDR3 DNA reads as TGTGCCAGCAGCTTAGGGGACAGGAACACTGAAGCTTTCTTT. Translating gives CASSLGDRNTEAFF.

The rearrangement joins TRBV11-2 to TRBJ1-2; 9 bases match TRBD1. Germline CDR1 is SGHAT and CDR2 is FQNNGV. The CDR3 totals 14 residues. The trim removed 6 bases at V and 6 bases at J, leaving 8 bases unmatched. The CDR3 here is CASRPPGQGDGYTF. As DNA, the CDR3 is TGTGCCAGCAGACCACCGGGACAGGGAGATGGCTACACCTTC.

This clone was seen more than once but under ten times. The J gene is TRBJ1-1, the V gene TRBV4-3; D gene ambiguous. V lost 4 bases, J lost 3 bases, and 9 bases lay in between. CDR1 LGHNA and CDR2 YSLEER come from the germline V gene. The CDR3 extends over 13 amino acids. The CDR3 DNA follows: TGCGCCAGCAGCCCGGGGTCGTACACTGAAGCTTTCTTT. Translating it yields CASSPGSYTEAFF.

V and J are TRBV4-3 and TRBJ2-2; 16 bases align to TRBD2. The junction had 3 bases not matched to a gene; V was cut back by 3 bases and J by 2 bases. In germline, CDR1 is LGHNA, CDR2 YSLEER. The CDR3 is made up of 18 amino acids. CDR3 residues: CASSQGLAGGPNTGELFF. Written as DNA, the CDR3 is TGCGCCAGCAGCCAGGGACTAGCGGGGGGGCCAAACACCGGGGAGCTGTTTTTT.

The rearrangement links TRBV7-9 to TRBJ2-1; 10 bases fit TRBD1. Germline V lookup: CDR1 SEHNR, CDR2 FQNEAQ (reference sequence). This CDR3 has 16 residues. V gave up 5 bases and J gave up 1 base; unmatched junction bases: 5. This CDR3 reads CASSDAGQGSYNEQFF. Here the CDR3 DNA reads TGTGCCAGCAGCGATGCGGGACAGGGGTCCTACAATGAGCAGTTCTTC.

This clone showed up just a few times. The chain carries TRBV6-6 and TRBJ1-6; TRBD1 might be the D (5 bases). Germline V gene lookup returns CDR1 MNHNY and CDR2 SVGAGI (reference sequence). V dropped 5 bases and J dropped 6 bases, with 14 bases sitting between them. The CDR3 covers 15 residues. Here the CDR3 reads CASSGAWGGNSPLHF. DNA of the CDR3: TGTGCCAGCAGTGGCGCATGGGGGGGTAATTCACCCCTCCACTTT.

This sequence joins TRBV5-1 and TRBJ1-1; D possibly corresponds to TRBD1 (6 bases). The CDR3 has 15 residues. From germline, CDR1 is SGHRS and CDR2 YFSETQ. V was shortened by 1 base and J by 0 bases, with 10 bases between the two germline ends. The CDR3 loop is CASSLPSGVNTEAFF. DNA for the CDR3: TGCGCCAGCAGCTTGCCCTCAGGGGTGAACACTGAAGCTTTCTTT.

The chain uses TRBV6-1 and TRBJ1-5; tentatively, D is TRBD1 (6 bases). The CDR3 is made up of 12 amino acids. Germline assignment: CDR1 MNHNS and CDR2 SASEGT. The V gene lost 6 bases and the J gene lost 4 bases, with 7 bases spanning the gap. The chain's CDR3 is CASSQGNQPQHF. The CDR3 DNA reads as TGTGCCAGCAGCCAGGGGAATCAGCCCCAGCATTTT.

In nucleotides, the CDR3 is TGTGCCAGCAGTGAAAGGTGGGGAGGGGCGGTCGATGAAAAACTGTTTTTT. This codes for CASSERWGGAVDEKLFF. The chain carries TRBV25-1 and TRBJ1-4; D may be TRBD1 (5 bases). This CDR3 is 17 amino acids long. The V and J ends lost 2 bases and 6 bases respectively, with 19 bases between them. CDR1 and CDR2 (germline): MGHDK, SYGVNS.

The gene calls are TRBV19 and TRBJ2-5, with TRBD2 matching over 12 bases. Germline CDR1 and CDR2: LNHDA and SQIVND (reference sequence). Unmatched junction bases numbered 8, after V lost 5 bases and J lost 4 bases. The length of the CDR3 is 16 residues. In DNA form, the CDR3 reads TGTGCCAGTAGTCCCTCTAGCGGGGGGGCCTTAGAGACCCAGTACTTC. This codes for CASSPSSGGALETQYF.

The CDR3 is CASQGRWGGTEAFF. DNA of the CDR3: TGTGCCAGCCAAGGAAGGTGGGGGGGCACTGAAGCTTTCTTT. This chain connects TRBV5-6 to TRBJ1-1, with D perhaps TRBD1 (5 bases). Germline V lookup: CDR1 SGHDT, CDR2 YYEEEE. Trimming took off 7 bases at V and 4 bases at J, with 17 bases between the two ends. CDR3 length: 14 amino acids.

The chain is built from TRBV4-2 and TRBJ2-3, with TRBD2 matching 7 bases. The CDR3 has 16 residues. Per the germline V gene, CDR1 is LGHNA and CDR2 is YNFKEQ. V gave up 4 bases and J gave up 0 bases; unmatched junction bases: 7. This CDR3 reads CASSPRSGASTDTQYF. The CDR3 nucleotides read TGTGCCAGCAGCCCCCGGAGCGGGGCTAGCACAGATACGCAGTATTTT.

CDR3 protein: CASSLAADTQYF. DNA of the CDR3: TGTGCCAGCAGTTTAGCGGCAGATACGCAGTATTTT. The chain joins TRBV28 to TRBJ2-3; D unclear. This CDR3 has 12 amino acids. Trimming took 2 bases from V and 4 from J, leaving 4 bases between them. From germline, CDR1 is MDHEN and CDR2 SYDVKM.

J is TRBJ1-1 and V is TRBV9; 7 nucleotides align to TRBD1. V shed 2 bases, J shed 1 base, and the junction held 5 bases outside the gene matches. CDR3 length equals 15 residues. Germline loops: CDR1 SGDLS, CDR2 YYNGEE. CDR3 loop: CASSVFGDRNTEAFF. In DNA, the CDR3 is TGTGCCAGCAGCGTTTTTGGGGACAGGAACACTGAAGCTTTCTTT.

This chain links TRBV19 with TRBJ2-2; TRBD1 agrees at 7 bases. The CDR3 loop spans 14 amino acids. With V trimmed by 7 bases and J by 6 bases, 8 bases remained unmatched. Germline CDR1 and CDR2: LNHDA and SQIVND (reference sequence). CDR3 residues: CASMTGNVAGELFF. The CDR3 coding sequence is TGTGCCAGTATGACAGGGAATGTCGCCGGGGAGCTGTTTTTT.

This clone was observed once. The chain combines TRBV7-3 with TRBJ1-2; 7 bases map to TRBD1. This CDR3 is built from 15 residues. V was clipped by 4 bases and J by 6 bases; unmatched bases: 11. Germline CDR1 is SGHTA and CDR2 is FQGTGA. Written as DNA, the CDR3 is TGTGCCAGCAGCTCGACAGGGACCGACCCACATGGCTACACCTTC. Protein: CASSSTGTDPHGYTF.

V usage is TRBV15 and J usage is TRBJ1-2, with 10 bases aligning to TRBD1. Germline CDR1 reads LNHNV; CDR2 reads YYDKDF (reference sequence). The CDR3 is made up of 15 amino acids. The J segment lost 4 bases and the V segment lost 2 bases, leaving 4 bases of the junction unmatched. The CDR3 spells CATSRKRDRGYGYTF. The CDR3 DNA is TGTGCCACCAGCAGAAAAAGGGACAGGGGCTATGGCTACACCTTC.

The chain joins TRBV6-1 to TRBJ1-5; D perhaps matches TRBD1 (5 bases). The CDR3 loop spans 14 amino acids. Germline V gives CDR1 MNHNS, CDR2 SASEGT. The germline V and J ends were trimmed by 1 base and 2 bases, with 6 bases remaining between them. CDR3 nucleotide sequence: TGTGCCAGCAGTGAAGGGGGGGGCAATCAGCCCCAGCATTTT. Translated, it gives CASSEGGGNQPQHF.

CDR3 amino acids: CASSERTTQETQYF. CDR3 DNA: TGTGCCAGCAGTGAGAGGACTACCCAAGAGACCCAGTACTTC. V gene TRBV2 combines with J gene TRBJ2-5; D may be TRBD2 (6 bases). The CDR3 sequence is 14 residues long. The germline V gene has CDR1 SNHLY and CDR2 FYNNEI. V was trimmed by 3 bases and J by 1 base, leaving 9 bases between them.

The chain is built from TRBV11-2 and TRBJ1-3, with TRBD1 matching 7 bases. V gave up 4 bases and J gave up 1 base; unmatched junction bases: 4. The CDR3 contains 15 residues. Germline CDR1 SGHAT, CDR2 FQNNGV. The CDR3 DNA reads TGTGCCAGCAGCTCATCGACAGGGTCTGGAAACACCATATATTTT. Protein product: CASSSSTGSGNTIYF.

This clone was detected a few times. The chain recombines TRBV14 with TRBJ1-3, with unresolved D. V lost 7 bases, J lost 10 bases, and 20 bases lay in between. The germline gives CDR1 SGHDN, CDR2 FVKESK. CDR3 length: 14 amino acids. CDR3 DNA: TGTGCCAGCAAACCAAATAGGAACAGACGGACCATATATTTT. Amino acids: CASKPNRNRRTIYF.

The chain has TRBV5-1 and TRBJ2-2; 7 bases map to TRBD1. This CDR3 is built from 15 residues. CDR1 and CDR2 (germline): SGHRS, YFSETQ. V shed 4 bases, J shed 1 base, and the junction held 4 bases outside the gene matches. CDR3 sequence (DNA): TGCGCCAGCAGCAACGGGACAGAGAACACCGGGGAGCTGTTTTTT. Its protein product is CASSNGTENTGELFF.

The DNA for the CDR3 is TGTGCCAGCAGTTCCGGACAGGGGCCCCTCGGTGAGCAGTTCTTC. Amino acids: CASSSGQGPLGEQFF. The rearrangement uses TRBV28 and TRBJ2-1; 9 bases match TRBD1. The J segment lost 9 bases and the V segment lost 4 bases, leaving 10 bases of the junction unmatched. The germline V gene encodes CDR1 MDHEN and CDR2 SYDVKM. CDR3 length equals 15 residues.

This clone was counted only a few times. J is TRBJ1-5 and V is TRBV7-2; 9 nucleotides match TRBD1. With 3 bases clipped from V and 6 bases from J, the junction kept 9 bases outside the gene matches. Germline V gene lookup returns CDR1 SGHTA and CDR2 FQGNSA. The CDR3 contains 16 residues. The CDR3 spells CASSLGTGQRSQPQHF. The DNA for the CDR3 is TGTGCCAGCAGCTTGGGGACAGGGCAAAGAAGTCAGCCCCAGCATTTT.

V usage is TRBV4-1 and J usage is TRBJ1-2; 7 bases line up with TRBD1. J was trimmed by 4 bases and V by 3 bases; bases with no gene match: 2. Germline V gives CDR1 MGHRA, CDR2 YSYEKL. The CDR3 totals 13 residues. CDR3 in amino acids: CASSQDRSYGYTF. CDR3 DNA sequence: TGCGCCAGCAGCCAGGACAGGTCCTATGGCTACACCTTC.

In this sample, this clone turned up a few times. The gene calls are TRBV7-9 and TRBJ1-5; D is uncertain. The CDR3 runs to 16 residues. Germline V gene data show CDR1 as SEHNR and CDR2 as FQNEAQ (reference sequence). V shed 0 bases and J shed 4 bases, with 13 bases lying between them. The CDR3 nucleotides are TGTGCCAGCAGCTTAGCCGGGTATGTCGGTAATCAGCCCCAGCATTTT. Its protein product is CASSLAGYVGNQPQHF.

The chain employs TRBV6-4 and TRBJ2-3; 11 nucleotides line up with TRBD2. The CDR3 extends over 15 amino acids. V shed 6 bases, J shed 6 bases, and the junction held 8 bases outside the gene matches. The germline V gene has CDR1 MRHNA and CDR2 SNTAGT. CDR3 residues: CASSLLAGAGDTQYF. The CDR3, as DNA: TGTGCCAGCAGCTTACTAGCGGGGGCCGGGGATACGCAGTATTTT.

This chain connects TRBV7-8 to TRBJ1-5; 10 bases map to TRBD1. The trim removed 0 bases at V and 3 bases at J, leaving 5 bases unmatched. The CDR3 is 17 residues long. Germline CDR1 SGHVS, CDR2 FQNEAQ. DNA of the CDR3: TGTGCCAGCAGCTTAGCAAGGGACAGGGGCACCAATCAGCCCCAGCATTTT. Amino acid sequence: CASSLARDRGTNQPQHF.

In its sample, this clone was seen a few times. The DNA for the CDR3 is TGTGCCAGCAGGAGGGGGGAGGGAGGGGCTAATTCACCCCTCCACTTT. Amino acid sequence: CASRRGEGGANSPLHF. The chain has TRBV2 and TRBJ1-6, with D maybe TRBD1 (6 bases). Germline V CDR1 and CDR2: SNHLY, FYNNEI. Trimming cost V 6 bases and J 6 bases, with 18 bases left between them. CDR3 size: 16 residues.

The chain joins TRBV4-2 to TRBJ2-7; 7 bases line up with TRBD1. The CDR3 runs to 18 residues. The V and J ends lost 6 bases and 6 bases, in that order; junction bases with no gene match: 23. Germline CDR1 and CDR2: LGHNA and YNFKEQ. CDR3 sequence: CASRGSGPGDSRSAEQYF. The DNA for the CDR3 is TGTGCCAGCAGAGGGTCAGGTCCTGGGGACAGCCGATCGGCCGAGCAGTACTTC.